These 27 T cell receptor beta chains were sequenced from one sample in a study of blood T cells in healthy people across ages. Primers used in a second PCR of roughly 6 to 11 cycles were a sample-barcoded 5' primer and a J-beta primer mix. TCRdb processed the 5' RACE reads anew with MiXCR; each CDR3 protein has one entry. The sample has around 1,500,000 distinct CDR3 sequences, approximately 38% seen once; the top ten hold 6.5% to 10%. Sequenced: blood. Receptors were obtained from a woman aged 18-30 years in good health.

This chain uses TRBV28 with TRBJ2-5; 11 nucleotides align to TRBD1. CDR3 length: 15 amino acids. From germline, CDR1 is MDHEN and CDR2 SYDVKM. The V segment lost 2 bases and the J segment 11 bases; nucleotides outside the gene matches: 10. CDR3 sequence reads: CASSLPGQGAMEQYF. As DNA, the CDR3 is TGTGCCAGCAGTTTACCAGGACAGGGGGCCATGGAGCAGTACTTC.

At least ten counts were recorded for this clonotype. V and J are TRBV6-4 and TRBJ2-3; D gene uncertain. Germline V gives CDR1 MRHNA, CDR2 SNTAGT. Between the trimmed V and J ends, which lost 4 bases and 2 bases, there was a span of 7 bases. There are 13 residues in the CDR3. CDR3 region: CASSASPTDTQYF. Written as DNA, the CDR3 is TGTGCCAGCAGTGCCAGCCCCACAGATACGCAGTATTTT.

V and J are TRBV20-1 and TRBJ2-5; tentative D call: TRBD1 (5 bases). Germline CDR1 is DFQATT and CDR2 is SNEGSKA (reference sequence). Trimming took off 1 base at V and 1 base at J, with 10 bases between the two ends. The CDR3 spans 14 residues. The CDR3 loop reads CSARGGQPQETQYF. CDR3 nucleotides: TGCAGTGCTAGAGGTGGACAACCCCAAGAGACCCAGTACTTC.

The chain is built from TRBV6-1 and TRBJ2-1; D ambiguous. The CDR3 is 12 amino acids. Germline lookup yields CDR1 MNHNS and CDR2 SASEGT. V shed 0 bases and J shed 8 bases, with 5 bases lying between them. This CDR3 reads CASSEAGYEQFF. DNA for the CDR3: TGTGCCAGCAGTGAAGCGGGGTATGAGCAGTTCTTC.

This clonotype was detected ten times or more. A junction boundary mismatches the germline segment, possibly from a read error. The chain has TRBV18 and TRBJ2-7; TRBD1 matches 11 bases. This CDR3 region has 14 residues. Germline values: CDR1 KGHSH, CDR2 LQKENI. CDR3 residues: CASSPGTGGYEQYF. Written as DNA, the CDR3 is TGCGCCAGCAGCCCCGGGACAGGGGGGTACGAGCAGTACTTC.

The chain joins TRBV7-2 to TRBJ2-4, with D perhaps TRBD2 (5 bases). The J call is doubtful: the DNA matches TRBJ2-5 better. Germline V lookup: CDR1 SGHTA, CDR2 FQGNSA. The CDR3 loop spans 15 amino acids. CDR3 coding DNA: TGTGCCAGCAGCTCCCGCGGAGCGGCCCAAGAGACCCAGTACTTC. It translates to CASSSRGAAQETQYF.

The chain combines TRBV27 with TRBJ2-4, with 10 bases that match TRBD1. CDR1 MNHEY and CDR2 SMNVEV come from the germline V gene (reference sequence). The CDR3 sequence is 18 residues long. V was clipped by 5 bases and J by 2 bases; unmatched bases: 12. The CDR3 nucleotides read TGTGCCAGCAGTGCCCTCGGTCGGGACAGGGGAACCAAAAACATTCAGTACTTC. This codes for CASSALGRDRGTKNIQYF.

The chain carries TRBV10-3 and TRBJ2-1; D unresolved. Germline CDR1 reads ENHRY; CDR2 reads SYGVKD. CDR3 length: 12 residues. Trimming stripped 0 bases from V and 10 bases from J, with 7 bases between. CDR3 sequence (DNA): TGTGCCATCAGTGAGTCGTCCTTGGAGCAGTTCTTC. The encoded protein is CAISESSLEQFF.

The gene calls are TRBV20-1 and TRBJ1-2; D call uncertain. V was shortened by 0 bases and J by 2 bases, with 10 bases between the two germline ends. The CDR3 runs 14 residues. Looked up from germline, CDR1 is DFQATT and CDR2 is SNEGSKA (reference sequence). CDR3 bases: TGCAGTGCTAGAGATAGGCTGAAGAACTATGGCTACACCTTC. The encoded protein is CSARDRLKNYGYTF.

The chain recombines TRBV15 with TRBJ2-3; D is perhaps TRBD2 (5 bases). The V gene's germline CDR1 is LNHNV and CDR2 YYDKDF (reference sequence). This CDR3 is built from 15 residues. Trimming took off 1 base at V and 4 bases at J, with 12 bases between the two ends. The CDR3 region has the DNA TGTGCCACCAGCAGAGGAGGGATTAGGCCAGATACGCAGTATTTT. Amino acids: CATSRGGIRPDTQYF. Full variable domain (remainder filled in from reference TRBV15 and TRBJ2-3): DAMVIQNPRYQVTQFGKPVTLSCSQTLNHNVMYWYQQKSSQAPKLLFHYYDKDFNNEADTPDNFQSRRPNTSFCFLDIRSPGLGDTAMYLCATSRGGIRPDTQYFGPGTRLTVL.

The V and J genes are TRBV7-6 and TRBJ2-3, with 8 bases identical to TRBD2. V lost 10 bases, J lost 4 bases, and 7 bases stayed unmatched. The CDR3 is 13 amino acids. Germline assignment: CDR1 SGHVS and CDR2 FNYEAQ. The CDR3 sequence: CATSLAGADTQYF. The CDR3 DNA reads TGTGCCACCTCCCTAGCGGGCGCAGATACGCAGTATTTT. Full variable domain (outside the CDR3, taken from reference TRBV7-6 and TRBJ2-3): GAGVSQSPRYKVTKRGQDVALRCDPISGHVSLYWYRQALGQGPEFLTYFNYEAQQDKSGLPNDRFSAERPEGSISTLTIQRTEQRDSAMYRCATSLAGADTQYFGPGTRLTVL.

The rearrangement uses TRBV29-1 and TRBJ1-2; TRBD1 matches at 7 bases. This CDR3 is built from 11 residues. Looked up from germline, CDR1 is SQVTM and CDR2 is ANQGSEA. V gave up 3 bases and J gave up 13 bases; unmatched junction bases: 8. The CDR3: CSVDERDRRTF. The CDR3 DNA reads as TGCAGCGTTGACGAGAGGGACAGACGCACCTTC. The full variable domain, completed using reference TRBV29-1 and TRBJ1-2, is SAVISQKPSRDICQRGTSLTIQCQVDSQVTMMFWYRQQPGQSLTLIATANQGSEATYESGFVIDKFPISRPNLTFSTLTVSNMSPEDSSIYLCSVDERDRRTFGSGTRLTVV.

This chain joins TRBV6-5 and TRBJ2-1, with 7 bases lining up with TRBD2. The CDR3 extends over 15 amino acids. Germline lookup yields CDR1 MNHEY and CDR2 SVGAGI. Unmatched junction bases numbered 7, after V lost 6 bases and J lost 2 bases. The CDR3 here is CASRLIAGPYNEQFF. The CDR3 DNA follows: TGTGCCAGCAGACTCATAGCGGGCCCCTACAATGAGCAGTTCTTC.

The table lists this clonotype with a few counts. V is TRBV20-1 and J is TRBJ2-1; the match to TRBD2 covers 13 bases. This CDR3 comprises 17 residues. Germline trimming cut 3 bases from V and 9 bases from J; bases unmatched to any gene: 14. Germline V gene data show CDR1 as DFQATT and CDR2 as SNEGSKA (reference sequence). CDR3 nucleotides: TGCAGTGCTAGTGGCACTAGCGGGAGGGTCTCAACGGGTGAGCAGTTCTTC. It translates to CSASGTSGRVSTGEQFF.

The chain couples TRBV5-1 to TRBJ1-2, with TRBD1 identical over 8 bases. This CDR3 contains 15 residues. CDR1 is SGHRS, CDR2 YFSETQ, per germline. With V trimmed by 4 bases and J by 2 bases, 7 bases remained unmatched. CDR3 sequence: CASSTGTGLNYGYTF. The CDR3 DNA sequence: TGCGCCAGCAGCACCGGGACAGGATTAAACTATGGCTACACCTTC.

Points on this clonotype: A clone one base away is much larger, so this may be a read error. The rearrangement joins TRBV10-3 to TRBJ2-7, with D tentatively TRBD2 (5 bases). The assigned J gene may be wrong: the sequence end matches TRBJ2-5 better. CDR3 length: 14 amino acids. Germline V gene data show CDR1 as ENHRY and CDR2 as SYGVKD. The CDR3 DNA follows: TGTGCCATCAGTGGACGGGGTGGCGGAGAGACCCAGTACTTC. The encoded protein is CAISGRGGGETQYF.

The J gene is TRBJ1-1, the V gene TRBV5-1; D call uncertain. The CDR3 extends over 13 amino acids. Trimming removed 5 bases from V and 1 base from J, with 9 bases in between. The germline CDR1 and CDR2 sequences are SGHRS and YFSETQ. The CDR3: CASRASENTEAFF. In DNA form, the CDR3 reads TGCGCCAGCAGGGCATCAGAGAACACTGAAGCTTTCTTT.

The chain combines TRBV12-3 or TRBV12-4 with TRBJ2-1; 7 bases are shared with TRBD2. V shed 6 bases and J 10 bases; nucleotides not matched to a gene: 18. CDR3 length: 16 residues. This CDR3 is CASSPGGGPKFREQFF. The CDR3 DNA follows: TGTGCCAGCAGCCCCGGGGGAGGGCCGAAATTCAGAGAGCAGTTCTTC.

CDR3 coding DNA: TGTGCCACCAGCAGTTCACAGGTGGCTGAAGGAGAGACCCAGTACTTC. It encodes CATSSSQVAEGETQYF. The chain joins TRBV15 to TRBJ2-5; D is possibly TRBD1 (5 bases). CDR1 LNHNV and CDR2 YYDKDF come from the germline V gene (reference sequence). CDR3 length: 16 amino acids. V gave up 3 bases and J gave up 4 bases, with 18 bases separating them.

The chain has TRBV12-3 or TRBV12-4 and TRBJ2-3; possibly TRBD1 for D (7 bases). V lost 8 bases to trimming and J lost 5 bases, with 20 bases between them. There are 15 residues in the CDR3. CDR3 DNA: TGTGCCAGCTCTAGCAGGGGGGCAATAAAAGATACGCAGTATTTT. Translated: CASSSRGAIKDTQYF.

This clonotype was seen only a few times. This rearrangement joins TRBV7-2 to TRBJ2-3, with 8 nucleotides matching TRBD2. Germline V gives CDR1 SGHTA, CDR2 FQGNSA. This CDR3 spans 17 amino acids. Trimming at V came to 0 bases and at J to 3 bases, leaving 8 bases not matched to a gene. The CDR3 sequence: CASSLAPTSVRTDTQYF. Written as DNA, the CDR3 is TGTGCCAGCAGCTTAGCCCCGACTAGCGTTCGGACAGATACGCAGTATTTT.

CDR3 region: CSVASGATLETQYF. As DNA, the CDR3 is TGCAGCGTTGCCAGCGGGGCTACTTTGGAGACCCAGTACTTC. This sequence joins TRBV29-1 and TRBJ2-5; 7 bases line up with TRBD2. The CDR3 is made up of 14 amino acids. Trimming removed 4 bases from V and 5 bases from J; junction bases left unmatched: 10. Germline V gene data show CDR1 as SQVTM and CDR2 as ANQGSEA.

This clonotype was recorded once. This sequence joins TRBV10-3 and TRBJ2-1, with D possibly matching TRBD1 (5 bases). The germline CDR1 and CDR2 sequences are ENHRY and SYGVKD. There are 13 residues in the CDR3. The germline V and J ends were trimmed by 7 bases and 7 bases, with 14 bases remaining between them. The CDR3 DNA reads as TGTGCCATCACCCCGGACACAGAGAATGAGCAGTTCTTC. Encoded protein: CAITPDTENEQFF.

This clonotype was seen a few times. V is TRBV29-1 and J is TRBJ2-2; D tentatively fits TRBD1 or TRBD2 (5 bases each). The CDR3 covers 16 residues. CDR1 and CDR2 (germline): SQVTM, ANQGSEA. V was trimmed by 3 bases and J by 0 bases, leaving 14 bases between them. The CDR3 DNA reads as TGCAGCGTTGACCACAAGGGACGACCGAACACCGGGGAGCTGTTTTTT. The encoded protein is CSVDHKGRPNTGELFF.

This sequence joins TRBV27 and TRBJ1-1; TRBD1 might be the D (5 bases). Per germline, CDR1 MNHEY and CDR2 SMNVEV (reference sequence). With 5 bases removed from V and 6 bases from J, the gap between germline ends came to 16 bases. This CDR3 has 14 residues. The DNA of the CDR3 is TGTGCCAGCAGTCTACCAGGGCGGATCGCTGAAGCTTTCTTT. Its translation: CASSLPGRIAEAFF.

This clonotype was picked up a small number of times. The chain uses TRBV25-1 and TRBJ2-1, with TRBD2 as a possible D gene (6 bases). V gave up 8 bases and J gave up 2 bases, with 16 bases separating them. Germline V lookup: CDR1 MGHDK, CDR2 SYGVNS. The CDR3 spans 15 residues. This CDR3 reads CASSRTTGAYNEQFF. The CDR3 DNA reads as TGTGCCAGCTCACGGACTACCGGCGCCTACAATGAGCAGTTCTTC. The full variable domain, rest sourced from reference TRBV25-1 and TRBJ2-1, is EADIYQTPRYLVIGTGKKITLECSQTMGHDKMYWYQQDPGMELHLIHYSYGVNSTEKGDLSSESTVSRIRTEHFPLTLESARPSHTSQYLCASSRTTGAYNEQFFGPGTRLTVL.

The V and J genes are TRBV6-5 and TRBJ1-4, with a possible D match to TRBD1 (5 bases). In germline, CDR1 is MNHEY, CDR2 SVGAGI. The V and J ends lost 5 bases and 14 bases respectively, with 18 bases between them. This CDR3 is built from 13 residues. CDR3 region: CASSRPDSRSLFF. For the CDR3, the DNA is TGTGCCAGCAGTCGGCCCGACAGTCGATCGCTGTTTTTT.